The 5 T cell receptor beta chains presented below share a single source sample, sequenced in a study of memory CD4+ T cells and cytomegalovirus serostatus. The sort gate was single viable CD3+CD4+CD8-CD45RO+ cells for memory CD4+ T cells. TCRdb's copy holds only in-frame clones and misses some; the assay was immunoSEQ multiplex PCR. In the table there are 75,000 to 90,000 clones, 80% of which are singletons. Sequencing was performed on memory CD4+ T cells from blood. These TCRs come from an adult in good health and CMV-seronegative.

V is TRBV5-8 and J is TRBJ2-3, with D possibly matching TRBD2 (6 bases). The germline V and J ends were trimmed by 5 bases and 0 bases, with 13 bases remaining between them. The CDR3 has 15 residues. Germline-derived CDR1 and CDR2 are SGHTS and YDEGEE. In DNA, the CDR3 is TGTGCCAGCAGTACCGGGGGTGCTAGCACAGATACGCAGTATTTT. Protein product: CASSTGGASTDTQYF.

The J gene is TRBJ2-3, the V gene TRBV5-1, with 7 bases that match TRBD2. V lost 1 base to trimming and J lost 4 bases; unmatched junction nucleotides: 6. The CDR3 contains 15 residues. CDR1 SGHRS and CDR2 YFSETQ come from the germline V gene. As DNA, the CDR3 is TGCGCCAGCAGCTTGATTGGGCGGGGGTCAGATACGCAGTATTTT. It codes for CASSLIGRGSDTQYF.

J is TRBJ1-1 and V is TRBV9; D unresolved. V shed 0 bases and J shed 1 base, with 7 bases lying between them. CDR1 and CDR2 (germline): SGDLS, YYNGEE. This CDR3 has 14 amino acids. In DNA form, the CDR3 reads TGTGCCAGCAGCGTAGGGTCCGGGAACACTGAAGCTTTCTTT. This encodes CASSVGSGNTEAFF.

V usage is TRBV2 and J usage is TRBJ2-4, with 7 bases fitting TRBD1. Germline V gene lookup returns CDR1 SNHLY and CDR2 FYNNEI. The V and J ends lost 6 bases and 5 bases, in that order; junction bases with no gene match: 7. This CDR3 has 14 amino acids. The CDR3 region is CASSPTGQENIQYF. Here the CDR3 DNA reads TGTGCCAGCAGCCCGACAGGGCAGGAAAACATTCAGTACTTC.

V and J are TRBV18 and TRBJ2-2; no clear D. The germline V gene has CDR1 KGHSH and CDR2 LQKENI. The CDR3 spans 15 residues. V dropped 5 bases and J dropped 1 base, with 11 bases sitting between them. CDR3 coding DNA: TGTGCCAGCTCATACGAGATCGGGAACACCGGGGAGCTGTTTTTT. This encodes CASSYEIGNTGELFF.